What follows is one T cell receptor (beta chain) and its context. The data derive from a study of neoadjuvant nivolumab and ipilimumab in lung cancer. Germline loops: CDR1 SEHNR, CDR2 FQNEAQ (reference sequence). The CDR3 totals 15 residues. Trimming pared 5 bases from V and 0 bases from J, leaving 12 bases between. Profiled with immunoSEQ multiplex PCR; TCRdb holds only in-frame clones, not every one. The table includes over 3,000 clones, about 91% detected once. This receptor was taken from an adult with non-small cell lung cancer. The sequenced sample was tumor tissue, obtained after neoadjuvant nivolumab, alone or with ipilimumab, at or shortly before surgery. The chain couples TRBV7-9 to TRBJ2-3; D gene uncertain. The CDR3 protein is CASSPPPSSTDTQYF. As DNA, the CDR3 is TGTGCCAGCAGCCCACCGCCCTCTAGCACAGATACGCAGTATTTT.